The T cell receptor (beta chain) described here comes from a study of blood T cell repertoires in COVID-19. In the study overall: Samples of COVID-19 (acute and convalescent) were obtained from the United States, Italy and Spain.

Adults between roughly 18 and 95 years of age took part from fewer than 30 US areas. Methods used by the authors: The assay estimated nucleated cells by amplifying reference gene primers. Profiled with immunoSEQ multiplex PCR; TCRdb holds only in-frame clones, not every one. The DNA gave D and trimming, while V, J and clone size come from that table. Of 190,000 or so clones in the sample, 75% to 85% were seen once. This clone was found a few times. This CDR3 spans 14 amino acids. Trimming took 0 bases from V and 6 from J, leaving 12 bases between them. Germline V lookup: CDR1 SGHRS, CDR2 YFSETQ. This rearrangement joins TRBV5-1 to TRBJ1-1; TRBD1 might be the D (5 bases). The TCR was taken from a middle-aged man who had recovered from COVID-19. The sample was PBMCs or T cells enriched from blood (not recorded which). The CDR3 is CASSLGQGRPEAFF. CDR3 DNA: TGCGCCAGCAGCTTGGGGCAGGGAAGGCCTGAAGCTTTCTTT.